This T cell receptor beta chain was sequenced in a study of cytomegalovirus exposure and HLA in healthy donors. This clone has only one observation. The PCR made use of 60 Vbeta and 13 Jbeta primers. This table comes from immunoSEQ multiplex PCR, and its TCRdb copy is limited to in-frame clones, with some not included. The table has around 140,000 clones, approximately 80% seen once; the top ten hold 0.8% to 0.95%. Germline CDR1 SGHRS, CDR2 YFSETQ. The V and J ends lost 1 base and 2 bases, in that order; junction bases with no gene match: 9. The CDR3 extends over 17 amino acids. V and J are TRBV5-1 and TRBJ1-2; the match to TRBD1 covers 9 bases. The source of this sequence is a woman aged 60 to 75 in good health and CMV-seronegative. Sequencing used PBMCs. The CDR3 DNA reads TGCGCCAGCAGCTTGTGGGGTTCCGGGACAGGGAACTATGGCTACACCTTC. Translated: CASSLWGSGTGNYGYTF.